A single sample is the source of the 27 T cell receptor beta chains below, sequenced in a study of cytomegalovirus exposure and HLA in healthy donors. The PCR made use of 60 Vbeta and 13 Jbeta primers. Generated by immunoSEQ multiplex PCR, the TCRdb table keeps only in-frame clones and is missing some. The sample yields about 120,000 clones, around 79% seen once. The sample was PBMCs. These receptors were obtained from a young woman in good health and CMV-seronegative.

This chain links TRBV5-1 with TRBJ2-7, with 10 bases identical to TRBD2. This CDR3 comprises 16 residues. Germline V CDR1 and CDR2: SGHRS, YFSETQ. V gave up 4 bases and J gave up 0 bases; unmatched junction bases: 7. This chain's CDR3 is CASSTPSSGGSYEQYF. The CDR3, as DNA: TGCGCCAGCAGCACGCCATCTAGCGGGGGCTCCTACGAGCAGTACTTC.

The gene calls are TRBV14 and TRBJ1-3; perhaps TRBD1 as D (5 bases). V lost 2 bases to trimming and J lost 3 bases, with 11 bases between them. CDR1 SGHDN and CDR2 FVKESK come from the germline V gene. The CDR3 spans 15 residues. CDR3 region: CASSQKGRGGNTIYF. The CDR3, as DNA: TGTGCCAGCAGCCAAAAGGGGCGCGGTGGAAACACCATATATTTT.

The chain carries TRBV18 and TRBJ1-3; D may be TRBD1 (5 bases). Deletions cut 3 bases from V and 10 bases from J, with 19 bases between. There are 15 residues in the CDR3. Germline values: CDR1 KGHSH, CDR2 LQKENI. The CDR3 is CASSPQGPLGGTIYF. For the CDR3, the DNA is TGTGCCAGCTCACCCCAGGGACCGCTGGGAGGAACCATATATTTT.

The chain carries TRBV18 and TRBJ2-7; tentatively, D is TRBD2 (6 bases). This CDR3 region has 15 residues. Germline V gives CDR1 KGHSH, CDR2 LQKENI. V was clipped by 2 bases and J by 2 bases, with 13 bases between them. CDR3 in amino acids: CASSPRGAGPYEQYF. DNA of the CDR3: TGTGCCAGCTCACCAAGGGGAGCGGGTCCCTACGAGCAGTACTTC.

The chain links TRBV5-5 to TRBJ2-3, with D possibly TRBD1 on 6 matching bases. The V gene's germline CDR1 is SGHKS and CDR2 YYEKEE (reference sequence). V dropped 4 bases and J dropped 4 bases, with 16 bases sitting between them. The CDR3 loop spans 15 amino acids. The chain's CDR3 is CASSLTGYRADTQYF. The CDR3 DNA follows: TGTGCCAGCAGCCTTACAGGGTACCGAGCAGATACGCAGTATTTT.

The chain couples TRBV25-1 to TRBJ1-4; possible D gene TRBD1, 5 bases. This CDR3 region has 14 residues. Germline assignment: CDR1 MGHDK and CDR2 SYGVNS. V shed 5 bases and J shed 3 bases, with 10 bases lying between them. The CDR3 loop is CASSRQLSNEKLFF. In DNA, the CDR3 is TGTGCCAGCAGTAGACAGCTATCTAATGAAAAACTGTTTTTT.

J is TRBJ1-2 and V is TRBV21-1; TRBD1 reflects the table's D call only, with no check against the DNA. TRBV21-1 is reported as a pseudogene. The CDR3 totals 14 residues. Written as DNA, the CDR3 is TGTGCCAGCAGCAATCAGACAGGGGAGTCGGGCTACACCTTC. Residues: CASSNQTGESGYTF.

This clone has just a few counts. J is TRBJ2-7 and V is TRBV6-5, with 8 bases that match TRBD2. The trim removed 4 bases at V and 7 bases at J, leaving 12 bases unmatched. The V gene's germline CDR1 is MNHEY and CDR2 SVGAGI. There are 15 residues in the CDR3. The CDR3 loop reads CASSWEREFRAEQYF. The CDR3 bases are TGTGCCAGCAGTTGGGAGCGGGAGTTCAGGGCGGAGCAGTACTTC.

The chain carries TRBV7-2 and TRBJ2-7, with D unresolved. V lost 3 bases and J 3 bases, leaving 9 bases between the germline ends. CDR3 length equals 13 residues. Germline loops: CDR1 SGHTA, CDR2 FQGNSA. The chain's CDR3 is CASSLEQIYEQYF. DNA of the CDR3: TGTGCCAGCAGCTTGGAGCAGATCTACGAGCAGTACTTC.

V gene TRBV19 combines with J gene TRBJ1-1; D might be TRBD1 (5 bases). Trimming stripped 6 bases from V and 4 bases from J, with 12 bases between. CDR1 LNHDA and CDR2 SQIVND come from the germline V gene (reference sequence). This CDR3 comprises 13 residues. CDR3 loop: CASRPTVFTEAFF. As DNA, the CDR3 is TGTGCCAGTAGGCCGACAGTATTCACTGAAGCTTTCTTT.

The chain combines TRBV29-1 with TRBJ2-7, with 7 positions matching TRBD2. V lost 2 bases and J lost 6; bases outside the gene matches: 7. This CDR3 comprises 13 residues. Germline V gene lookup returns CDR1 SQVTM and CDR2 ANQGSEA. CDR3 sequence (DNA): TGCAGCGTTGAAATGGGGGGGGTGGGCGAGCAGTACTTC. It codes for CSVEMGGVGEQYF.

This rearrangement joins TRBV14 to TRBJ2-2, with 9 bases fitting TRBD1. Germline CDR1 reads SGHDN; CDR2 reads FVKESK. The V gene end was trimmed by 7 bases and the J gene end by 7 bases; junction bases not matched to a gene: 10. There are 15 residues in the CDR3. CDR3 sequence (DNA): TGTGCCAGCACCAACAGGGGGCTGAGGGACGGGGAGCTGTTTTTT. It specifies CASTNRGLRDGELFF.

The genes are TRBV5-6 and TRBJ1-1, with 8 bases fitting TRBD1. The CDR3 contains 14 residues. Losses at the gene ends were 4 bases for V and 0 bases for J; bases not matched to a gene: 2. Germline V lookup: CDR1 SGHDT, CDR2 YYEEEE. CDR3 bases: TGTGCCAGCAGCAGGGACAGGTTGAACACTGAAGCTTTCTTT. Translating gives CASSRDRLNTEAFF.

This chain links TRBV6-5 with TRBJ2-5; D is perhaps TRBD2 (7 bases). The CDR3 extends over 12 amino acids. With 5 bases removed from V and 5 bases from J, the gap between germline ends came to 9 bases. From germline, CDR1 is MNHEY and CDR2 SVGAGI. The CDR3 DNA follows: TGTGCCAGCAGTAGGGGGGGGGAGACCCAGTACTTC. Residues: CASSRGGETQYF.

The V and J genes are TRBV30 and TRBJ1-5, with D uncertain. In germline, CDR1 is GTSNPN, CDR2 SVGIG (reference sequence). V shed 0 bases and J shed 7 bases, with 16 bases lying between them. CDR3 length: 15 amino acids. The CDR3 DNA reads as TGTGCCTGGAGTGTAACTGGACGGGGTAACCAGCCCCAGCATTTT. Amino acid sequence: CAWSVTGRGNQPQHF.

The CDR3 region is CASSKAPPTYTGELFF. The CDR3 coding sequence is TGTGCCAGCAGCAAAGCGCCGCCAACTTACACCGGGGAGCTGTTTTTT. The V gene is TRBV21-1, the J gene TRBJ2-2; the table's D call, TRBD2, has no DNA check behind it. TRBV21-1 is reported as a pseudogene. The CDR3 sequence is 16 residues long.

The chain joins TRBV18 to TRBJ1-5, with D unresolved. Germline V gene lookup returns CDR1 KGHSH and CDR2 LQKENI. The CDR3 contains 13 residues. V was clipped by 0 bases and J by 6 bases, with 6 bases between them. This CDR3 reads CASSPPPGQPQHF. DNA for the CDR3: TGTGCCAGCTCACCACCCCCCGGTCAGCCCCAGCATTTT.

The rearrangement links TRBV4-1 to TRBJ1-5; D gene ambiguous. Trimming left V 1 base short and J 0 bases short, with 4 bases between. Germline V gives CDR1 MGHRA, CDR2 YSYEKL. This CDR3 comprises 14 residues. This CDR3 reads CASSQGLSNQPQHF. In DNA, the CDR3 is TGCGCCAGCAGCCAAGGACTTAGCAATCAGCCCCAGCATTTT.

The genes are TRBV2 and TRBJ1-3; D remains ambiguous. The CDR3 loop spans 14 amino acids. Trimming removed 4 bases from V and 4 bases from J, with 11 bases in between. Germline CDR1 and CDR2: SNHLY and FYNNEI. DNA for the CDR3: TGTGCCAGCAGTGGCTGGGCATCAGGAAACACCATATATTTT. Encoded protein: CASSGWASGNTIYF.

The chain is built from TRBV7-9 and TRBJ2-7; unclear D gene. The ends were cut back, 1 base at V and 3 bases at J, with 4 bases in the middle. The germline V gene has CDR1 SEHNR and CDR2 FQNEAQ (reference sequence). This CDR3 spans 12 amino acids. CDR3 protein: CASSLEHYEQYF. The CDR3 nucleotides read TGTGCCAGCAGCTTAGAGCACTACGAGCAGTACTTC.

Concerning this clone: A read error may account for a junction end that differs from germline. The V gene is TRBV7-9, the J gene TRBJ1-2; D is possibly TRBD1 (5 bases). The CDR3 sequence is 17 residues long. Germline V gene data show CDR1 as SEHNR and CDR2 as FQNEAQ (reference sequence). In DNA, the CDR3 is TGTTCCAGCAGCTTAGTTTCAGAGACAGCCTTCCCCGGTGGCTACACCTTC. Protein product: CSSSLVSETAFPGGYTF.

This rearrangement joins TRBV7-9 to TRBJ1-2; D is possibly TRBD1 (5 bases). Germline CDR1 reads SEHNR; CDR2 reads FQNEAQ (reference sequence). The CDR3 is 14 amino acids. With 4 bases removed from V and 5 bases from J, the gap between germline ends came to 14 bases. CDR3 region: CASSSAGHPYGYTF. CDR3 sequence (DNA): TGTGCCAGCAGCTCGGCGGGGCACCCTTATGGCTACACCTTC.

The CDR3: CASSLSGGGPYEQYF. The CDR3 nucleotides read TGTGCCAGCAGCCTTAGCGGGGGAGGACCCTACGAGCAGTACTTC. V and J are TRBV7-2 and TRBJ2-5, with TRBD2 identical over 9 bases. The J call may be in error: the DNA end matches TRBJ2-7 better. The germline V gene has CDR1 SGHTA and CDR2 FQGNSA. This CDR3 contains 15 residues.

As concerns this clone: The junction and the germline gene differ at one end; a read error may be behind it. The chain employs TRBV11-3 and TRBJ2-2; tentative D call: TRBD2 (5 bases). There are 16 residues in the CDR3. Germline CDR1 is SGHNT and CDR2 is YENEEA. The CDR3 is CASSLGLGVNTGKLFF. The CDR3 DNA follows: TGTGCCAGCAGCTTAGGATTAGGAGTAAACACCGGGAAGCTGTTTTTT.

The CDR3 protein is CASSGEGQPQHF. Written as DNA, the CDR3 is TGTGCCAGCAGTGGGGAGGGTCAGCCCCAGCATTTT. The V and J genes are TRBV2 and TRBJ1-5; the D is unclear. Between the trimmed V and J ends, which lost 4 bases and 6 bases, there was a span of 7 bases. The length of the CDR3 is 12 residues. Germline V gene data show CDR1 as SNHLY and CDR2 as FYNNEI.

CDR3 nucleotide sequence: TGCGCCAGCAGCCAAGATACCCGCCAAGGAGGGTGGGAGCAGTTCTTC. Residues: CASSQDTRQGGWEQFF. This chain uses TRBV4-1 with TRBJ2-1, with D possibly matching TRBD2 (6 bases). The CDR3 consists of 16 residues. Trimming removed 0 bases at V and 10 bases at J, with 19 bases between. Germline assignment: CDR1 MGHRA and CDR2 YSYEKL.

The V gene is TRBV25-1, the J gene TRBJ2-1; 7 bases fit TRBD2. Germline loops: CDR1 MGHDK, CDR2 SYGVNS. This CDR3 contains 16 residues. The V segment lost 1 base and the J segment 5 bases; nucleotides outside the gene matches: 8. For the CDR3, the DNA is TGTGCCAGCAGTGAATGGGGCGGGGGAGGCCACAATGAGCAGTTCTTC. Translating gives CASSEWGGGGHNEQFF.